This T cell receptor beta chain was identified during a study of cytomegalovirus exposure and HLA in healthy donors. Study context: Earlier, 150 million to 200 million T cells were analyzed, and some 120 million unique TCR beta sequences were found among them. HLA-typed donors were the source of around 87 million unique TCRs, which an early data release held.

The primer mix had 60 Vbeta and 13 Jbeta primers. Generated by immunoSEQ multiplex PCR, the TCRdb table keeps only in-frame clones and is missing some. The data show 150,000 to 200,000 clones, roughly 79% seen once. Findings and limits, study-wide: In vitro checks showed that a few CMV-associated chains really do target CMV antigens. A later analysis linked a missense DCLRE1C variant to TCR beta V- and J-gene trimming.

The ends were cut back, 8 bases at V and 8 bases at J, with 27 bases in the middle. The CDR3 loop spans 15 amino acids. From germline, CDR1 is GTSNPN and CDR2 SVGIG (reference sequence). Comments on this clone: The antigen is not known.

Material: PBMCs. V is TRBV30 and J is TRBJ1-1, with D possibly being TRBD1 (6 bases). The origin of this receptor is a woman aged 50 to 60 in good health and CMV-seronegative. The CDR3 is CAGTLSSRRNQEAFF. In DNA form, the CDR3 reads TGTGCCGGGACATTGAGTAGTCGGAGGAACCAAGAAGCTTTCTTT. The variable domain in full, completed from reference TRBV30 and TRBJ1-1, reads SQTIHQWPATLVQPVGSPLSLECTVEGTSNPNLYWYRQAAGRGLQLLFYSVGIGQISSEVPQNLSASRPQDRQFILSSKKLLLSDSGFYLCAGTLSSRRNQEAFFGQGTRLTVV.